Following are 10 T cell receptor beta chains from one sample sequenced in a study of T-cell reconstitution after alpha-beta-depleted transplantation in children. Preparing the TCRbeta library involved the use of unique molecular identifiers. TCRdb recomputed calls from the PCR reads with MiXCR, one row per CDR3 protein. The sample carries some 500,000 distinct CDR3 sequences, approximately 16% recorded once. The source was PBMCs from the stem cell graft donor, collected from the stem cell graft. All receptors derive from a human donor who donated a stem cell graft to a child with acute lymphoblastic leukemia.

This clonotype was counted only a few times. The V and J genes are TRBV29-1 and TRBJ2-1; unclear D gene. The CDR3 contains 12 residues. Germline CDR1 SQVTM, CDR2 ANQGSEA. V was pared by 6 bases and J by 5 bases, with 11 bases between. The CDR3 is CSVTIWNNEQFF. The DNA for the CDR3 is TGCAGCGTGACAATCTGGAACAATGAGCAGTTCTTC.

V is TRBV20-1 and J is TRBJ2-1; D could derive from TRBD1 or TRBD2 (6 bases each). V was clipped by 3 bases and J by 6 bases, with 15 bases between them. This CDR3 comprises 14 residues. CDR1 and CDR2 from the germline V gene are DFQATT and SNEGSKA (reference sequence). The CDR3 DNA reads TGCAGTGCTAGCCGGGGGCTCGAAATCAATGAGCAGTTCTTC. Translating it yields CSASRGLEINEQFF.

This clonotype has just a few counts. This chain links TRBV5-1 with TRBJ2-5; weak D call: TRBD1 (7 bases). CDR3 length: 16 amino acids. The germline CDR1 and CDR2 sequences are SGHRS and YFSETQ. V was trimmed by 0 bases and J by 3 bases, leaving 15 bases between them. The CDR3 spells CASSLGQGLREETQYF. Written as DNA, the CDR3 is TGCGCCAGCAGCTTGGGACAGGGACTGAGGGAAGAGACCCAGTACTTC.

This clonotype was counted between two and nine times. The V and J genes are TRBV4-1 and TRBJ2-4; D gene unclear. CDR3 length: 14 residues. V lost 1 base to trimming and J lost 6 bases, with 10 bases between them. The germline V gene encodes CDR1 MGHRA and CDR2 YSYEKL. In DNA form, the CDR3 reads TGCGCCAGCAGCCAAGTGGGTTTGGTAAACATTCAGTACTTC. Protein product: CASSQVGLVNIQYF.

This clonotype was observed a handful of times. The chain carries TRBV10-1 and TRBJ1-1; 9 bases are a match to TRBD1. This CDR3 has 15 amino acids. The J segment lost 5 bases and the V segment lost 3 bases, leaving 7 bases of the junction unmatched. Germline CDR1 WNHNN, CDR2 SYGVQD (reference sequence). DNA of the CDR3: TGCGCCAGCAGTGACCCCGGGACAGGGTCTACTGAAGCTTTCTTT. It codes for CASSDPGTGSTEAFF.

The genes are TRBV29-1 and TRBJ1-1; 8 bases map to TRBD1. The CDR3 runs to 16 residues. The V segment lost 3 bases and the J segment 1 base; nucleotides outside the gene matches: 10. Looked up from germline, CDR1 is SQVTM and CDR2 is ANQGSEA. The CDR3 DNA sequence: TGCAGCGTTGAGATACCCGGACAGGGCAAGAACACTGAAGCTTTCTTT. Protein sequence: CSVEIPGQGKNTEAFF. Variable domain in full (rest from reference TRBV29-1 and TRBJ1-1): SAVISQKPSRDICQRGTSLTIQCQVDSQVTMMFWYRQQPGQSLTLIATANQGSEATYESGFVIDKFPISRPNLTFSTLTVSNMSPEDSSIYLCSVEIPGQGKNTEAFFGQGTRLTVV.

This chain links TRBV27 with TRBJ2-3; a weak D match, TRBD2 (6 bases). The V end lost 1 base, the J end lost 2 bases, and 10 bases lay between the germline ends. Germline V gives CDR1 MNHEY, CDR2 SMNVEV (reference sequence). This CDR3 spans 15 amino acids. CDR3 amino acids: CASSLWRDPTDTQYF. Written as DNA, the CDR3 is TGTGCCAGCAGTTTATGGCGGGATCCCACAGATACGCAGTATTTT.

The chain employs TRBV15 and TRBJ2-6; no clear D gene. The CDR3 is 16 residues long. Germline CDR1 LNHNV, CDR2 YYDKDF (reference sequence). Trimming left V 5 bases short and J 0 bases short, with 11 bases between. CDR3 loop: CATSSTAYSGANVLTF. The CDR3 region has the DNA TGTGCCACCAGCTCAACCGCTTACTCTGGGGCCAACGTCCTGACTTTC.

The CDR3 here is CASSEFTGTEAFF. The CDR3 nucleotides read TGTGCCAGCAGTGAATTTACAGGGACTGAAGCTTTCTTT. V and J are TRBV25-1 and TRBJ1-1; a possible D gene is TRBD1 (6 bases). CDR3 length: 13 residues. CDR1 and CDR2 from the germline V gene are MGHDK and SYGVNS. Deletions cut 1 base from V and 5 bases from J, with 8 bases between.

This clonotype turned up a few times. This sequence joins TRBV5-1 and TRBJ1-2; maybe TRBD1 (6 bases). Germline V gives CDR1 SGHRS, CDR2 YFSETQ. There are 12 residues in the CDR3. V lost 4 bases and J lost 9, with 13 bases in between. CDR3 in amino acids: CASSLEGGSYTF. CDR3 DNA: TGCGCCAGCAGCCTGGAGGGGGGGAGCTACACCTTC.